Sequencing of this T cell receptor beta chain was carried out in a study of T cell responses to AZD1222 COVID-19 vaccine. The J segment lost 10 bases and the V segment lost 0 bases, leaving 11 bases of the junction unmatched. This CDR3 comprises 16 residues. CDR1 is MNHEY and CDR2 is SVGEGT in the germline V gene. The method was immunoSEQ multiplex PCR; TCRdb's version includes in-frame clones alone and lacks a portion of them. The data hold some 170,000 clones, with 85% to 90% observed a single time. The sequences come from peripheral blood, collected on day 0 of AZD1222 vaccination. The sequence derives from an adult in good health. The chain joins TRBV6-2 or TRBV6-3 to TRBJ2-1; 8 positions match TRBD2. In nucleotides, the CDR3 is TGTGCCAGCAGTTACTCGGGCGGGAGGTCGTTTTTAGAGCAGTTCTTC. Translating gives CASSYSGGRSFLEQFF.